This TCR beta chain was documented in a study of blood T cell repertoires in COVID-19. For the study at large: Spain, Italy and the United States supplied samples that represented acute and convalescent COVID-19. Sources were T cells, B-cell-depleted T cells, or PBMCs; the material itself was cDNA or gDNA.

Repertoires were generated with immunoSEQ multiplex PCR, while TCRdb's copy carries only in-frame clones and drops some. The repertoire includes 200,000 to 250,000 clones, roughly 91% of them detected once, and about 0.79% sits in the top ten. V lost 4 bases to trimming and J lost 4 bases, with 13 bases between them. The length of the CDR3 is 14 residues. Germline CDR1 and CDR2: SGHTA and FQGNSA. Seattle researchers signed up patients amid active infection and tracked them longitudinally. Sequencing was done on a sample of peripheral blood. This sequence was found in a man in his thirties or forties with COVID-19, enrolled during active disease. The rearrangement links TRBV7-2 to TRBJ1-2; no firm D call. The DNA for the CDR3 is TGTGCCAGCAGCTGGGCCCGCTTGGGCTATGGCTACACCTTC. Amino acid sequence: CASSWARLGYGYTF.